Many counts were recorded for the clone carrying this T cell receptor (beta chain). Its antigen is undetermined. These data originate in a study of tumor-infiltrating lymphocytes in primary liver carcinoma. For each extraction, RNA and DNA were obtained together from roughly 20-30 mg of unsorted bulk tissue. Total RNA (approximately 500 ng) served as template for TCR beta cDNA synthesis primed by a constant-region primer. Nested multiplex PCR, run for three rounds with slightly modified ARM-PCR, yielded TCR beta libraries. TCRdb itself ran the multiplex PCR reads through MiXCR, one entry per CDR3 protein. The sample contains about 48,000 distinct CDR3 sequences, about three quarters of which appear only once. Points from the study as a whole: Presence in all five tumor regions was observed for only about 7.5-24% of top clones. Top-250-clone fractions were significantly higher in tumors than in blood (p = 0.039).

The source of this sequence is a man aged 40-50 years with primary liver carcinoma and hepatitis B virus infection. Sequenced input: liver tumor tissue from sampling region 3. Subset defined: tumor region T3, left-lateral pole.

The CDR3 sequence is CASSQDQLAEEQYF. The CDR3 DNA sequence: TGCGCCAGCAGCCAAGATCAACTAGCGGAAGAGCAGTACTTC. The rearrangement uses TRBV4-1 and TRBJ2-7; TRBD2 agrees at 8 bases. Germline CDR1 is MGHRA and CDR2 is YSYEKL. There are 14 residues in the CDR3. With 0 bases clipped from V and 7 bases from J, the junction kept 5 bases outside the gene matches.